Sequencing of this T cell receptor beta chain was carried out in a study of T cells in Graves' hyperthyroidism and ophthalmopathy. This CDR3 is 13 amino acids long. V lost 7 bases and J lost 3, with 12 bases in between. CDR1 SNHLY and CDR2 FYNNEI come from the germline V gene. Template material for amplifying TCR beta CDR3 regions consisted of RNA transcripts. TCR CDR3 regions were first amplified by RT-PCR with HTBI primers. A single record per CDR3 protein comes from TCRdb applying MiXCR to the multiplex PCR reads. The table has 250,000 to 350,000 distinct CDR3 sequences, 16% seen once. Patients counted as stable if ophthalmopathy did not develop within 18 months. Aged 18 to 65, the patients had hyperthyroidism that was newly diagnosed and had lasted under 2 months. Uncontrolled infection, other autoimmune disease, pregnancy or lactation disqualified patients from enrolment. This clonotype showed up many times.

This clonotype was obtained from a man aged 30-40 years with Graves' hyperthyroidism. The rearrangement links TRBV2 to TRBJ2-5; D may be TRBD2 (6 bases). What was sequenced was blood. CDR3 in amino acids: CASKLGEEETQYF. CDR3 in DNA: TGTGCCAGCAAGTTGGGGGAGGAAGAGACCCAGTACTTC.